This T cell receptor (beta chain) was captured in a study of T cell repertoires in cytomegalovirus infection. Study-level background: Both CMV infection and a matching HLA type were indicated by public TCR beta signatures.

V dropped 1 base and J dropped 7; count of bases not matched to a gene: 5. The CDR3 totals 15 residues. The germline CDR1 and CDR2 sequences are LNHDA and SQIVND (reference sequence). TCRdb passed the reads through MiXCR, listing each CDR3 protein once. The sample lists around 120,000 distinct CDR3 sequences, approximately 9.2% occurring once. This clonotype was seen at least ten times. Its antigen is unknown. Points from the study as a whole: CMV-specific HLA-C-restricted TCR beta clonotypes dominated the ex vivo response.

The receptor's source is a human donor in good health (CMV status not recorded). Some clones in this sample may be carry-over from other donors' samples. The sample was PBMCs. This chain connects TRBV19 to TRBJ1-2; 11 positions match TRBD1. The CDR3 nucleotides are TGTGCCAGTAGTATAGTCGGACAGGGGGCAAGTGGCTACACCTTC. The encoded protein is CASSIVGQGASGYTF.